Each of the 28 T cell receptor beta chains below was sequenced from the same sample in a study of blood T cell repertoires in COVID-19 (dated by TCRdb to 2018 to 2020). The library came from the immunoSEQ multiplex PCR assay. As stored in TCRdb, this immuneACCESS dataset retains in-frame rearrangements with V and J assigned. A fraction of the clones does not appear; measured against another copy, unresolved V genes explain less than half of the discrepancy, and the remainder lacks a known reason. The sample table shows approximately 480,000 clones, and 87% are seen once. Around 0.7% of the sample is held by the ten biggest clonotypes. Sequenced material: PBMCs or T cells enriched from blood (not recorded which). The receptors stem from a woman aged 18-29 years who had recovered from COVID-19.

The rearrangement uses TRBV6-5 and TRBJ1-5, with D hard to call. The V end was cut by 10 bases, the J end by 4 bases, with 14 bases between. The CDR3 length is 13 residues. Germline loops: CDR1 MNHEY, CDR2 SVGAGI. Here the CDR3 DNA reads TGTGCCACCTCTAGCCAGCTTAATCAGCCCCAGCATTTT. The encoded protein is CATSSQLNQPQHF.

The rearrangement uses TRBV12-5 and TRBJ2-7; 9 bases fit TRBD2. The V and J ends lost 2 bases and 5 bases, in that order; junction bases with no gene match: 7. This CDR3 spans 15 amino acids. Germline V lookup: CDR1 LGHNT, CDR2 FRNRAP. Written as DNA, the CDR3 is TGTGCTAGTGGTTTGAGGGCTAGCGGGGTGAACGAGCAGTACTTC. Translated, it gives CASGLRASGVNEQYF.

This clone was recorded once. The chain carries TRBV4-1 and TRBJ1-1; 7 positions match TRBD1. V lost 2 bases to trimming and J lost 5 bases; unmatched junction nucleotides: 8. The CDR3 has 15 residues. Germline V lookup: CDR1 MGHRA, CDR2 YSYEKL. The CDR3 DNA is TGCGCCAGCAGCCAACCCGACAGGGCGGTAACTGAAGCTTTCTTT. Amino acids: CASSQPDRAVTEAFF.

This clone has a single count. The chain employs TRBV27 and TRBJ2-3; no definite D call. Germline loops: CDR1 MNHEY, CDR2 SMNVEV (reference sequence). The CDR3 extends over 14 amino acids. The germline V and J ends were trimmed by 5 bases and 0 bases, with 9 bases remaining between them. CDR3 sequence: CASSPLLSTDTQYF. The CDR3 bases are TGTGCCAGCAGTCCCTTACTTAGCACAGATACGCAGTATTTT.

Here the CDR3 reads CASSSTWTGANYGYTF. The CDR3 DNA reads as TGTGCCAGCAGTTCAACATGGACAGGAGCTAACTATGGCTACACCTTC. V usage is TRBV7-2 and J usage is TRBJ1-2, with 7 bases aligning to TRBD1. Germline assignment: CDR1 SGHTA and CDR2 FQGNSA. This CDR3 is 16 amino acids long. The trim removed 6 bases at V and 0 bases at J, leaving 10 bases unmatched.

The rearrangement uses TRBV4-2 and TRBJ2-1, with D tentatively TRBD1 (5 bases). Germline CDR1 and CDR2: LGHNA and YNFKEQ. With 5 bases removed from V and 10 bases from J, the gap between germline ends came to 21 bases. The CDR3 consists of 15 residues. CDR3 in DNA: TGTGCCAGCAGCACCGCCGAATTCTCAGGGAACGAGCAGTTCTTC. This gives the protein CASSTAEFSGNEQFF.

The V and J genes are TRBV9 and TRBJ2-7, with a weak D call TRBD1 (6 bases). CDR3 size: 15 residues. Trimming removed 0 bases at V and 1 base at J, with 11 bases between. CDR1 is SGDLS and CDR2 is YYNGEE in the germline V gene. The CDR3 DNA follows: TGTGCCAGCAGCGTAGGAACAGGGTTTTCCTACGAGCAGTACTTC. This sequence encodes CASSVGTGFSYEQYF.

The genes are TRBV6-8 and TRBJ1-2; the D gene is possibly TRBD1 (6 bases). Germline-derived CDR1 and CDR2 are MNHGY and SAAAGT. The V end lost 4 bases, the J end lost 2 bases, and 8 bases lay between the germline ends. The CDR3 length is 13 residues. The CDR3 DNA reads as TGTGCCAGCAGTTTTCAGGGGAACTATGGCTACACCTTC. Residues: CASSFQGNYGYTF.

This sequence joins TRBV18 and TRBJ2-1, with unresolved D. The CDR3 spans 15 residues. CDR1 and CDR2 (germline): KGHSH, LQKENI. V was cut by 3 bases and J by 2 bases, with 11 bases left in between. DNA of the CDR3: TGTGCCAGCTCACCGGCCAGTCCTCCCTACAATGAGCAGTTCTTC. Translating gives CASSPASPPYNEQFF.

As concerns this clone: An end of the junction differs from the germline gene, which may be a read error. In nucleotides, the CDR3 is TGTGCCACCAGCCGAGAACAGGGGCGGAATCAGCCCCAGCATTTT. Its protein product is CATSREQGRNQPQHF. The chain carries TRBV15 and TRBJ1-5; 7 bases are a match to TRBD1. The germline V gene has CDR1 LNHNV and CDR2 YYDKDF (reference sequence). The CDR3 spans 15 residues.

The chain uses TRBV4-1 and TRBJ1-1, with D perhaps matching TRBD1 (6 bases). The CDR3 totals 12 residues. Germline CDR1 reads MGHRA; CDR2 reads YSYEKL. Between the trimmed V and J ends, which lost 8 bases and 5 bases, there was a span of 12 bases. CDR3 protein: CASAQGRTEAFF. The CDR3 DNA sequence: TGCGCCAGCGCACAGGGACGGACTGAAGCTTTCTTT.

The count of this clone is one. The V call is TRBV3-1 (or the pseudogene TRBV3-2), the J call TRBJ1-4; D might be TRBD1 (5 bases). Germline V CDR1 and CDR2: LGHDT, YNNKEL (reference sequence). CDR3 length: 14 residues. The V and J ends lost 4 bases and 5 bases respectively, with 11 bases between them. The CDR3 is CASSPWGVNEKLFF. CDR3 sequence (DNA): TGTGCCAGCAGCCCATGGGGGGTGAATGAAAAACTGTTTTTT.

The CDR3 DNA follows: TGTGCCAGCAGCTTTGGCGGGAGGGTTGGCAGCAATCAGCCCCAGCATTTT. Its protein product is CASSFGGRVGSNQPQHF. The rearrangement links TRBV5-5 to TRBJ1-5; D unresolved. The CDR3 consists of 17 residues. CDR1 is SGHKS, CDR2 YYEKEE, per germline (reference sequence). V shed 2 bases and J shed 1 base, with 16 bases lying between them.

V gene TRBV5-4 combines with J gene TRBJ1-2, with TRBD1 as a possible D gene (5 bases). In germline, CDR1 is SGHNT, CDR2 YYREEE (reference sequence). This CDR3 has 13 residues. Between the trimmed V and J ends, which lost 4 bases and 5 bases, there was a span of 12 bases. The DNA for the CDR3 is TGTGCCAGCAGCCTACAGGAGGGGTATGGCTACACCTTC. As protein: CASSLQEGYGYTF. The whole variable domain, filled in from reference TRBV5-4 and TRBJ1-2, reads ETGVTQSPTHLIKTRGQQVTLRCSSQSGHNTVSWYQQALGQGPQFIFQYYREEENGRGNFPPRFSGLQFPNYSSELNVNALELDDSALYLCASSLQEGYGYTFGSGTRLTVV.

This chain joins TRBV9 and TRBJ1-3, with a tentative D call TRBD1 (6 bases). Looked up from germline, CDR1 is SGDLS and CDR2 is YYNGEE. Trimming left V 0 bases short and J 4 bases short, with 14 bases between. CDR3 length: 16 amino acids. The CDR3 region has the DNA TGTGCCAGCAGCGTAGGGGGGCGAGGAATCGGAAACACCATATATTTT. This codes for CASSVGGRGIGNTIYF. The variable domain in full, completed from reference TRBV9 and TRBJ1-3, reads DSGVTQTPKHLITATGQRVTLRCSPRSGDLSVYWYQQSLDQGLQFLIQYYNGEERAKGNILERFSAQQFPDLHSELNLSSLELGDSALYFCASSVGGRGIGNTIYFGEGSWLTVV.

The genes are TRBV6-1 and TRBJ2-7; D perhaps matches TRBD1 (7 bases). CDR3 length equals 16 residues. Germline CDR1 is MNHNS and CDR2 is SASEGT. V lost 2 bases and J lost 6, with 20 bases in between. CDR3 loop: CASSERESRQGGEQYF. DNA for the CDR3: TGTGCCAGCAGTGAAAGAGAATCAAGACAGGGAGGCGAGCAGTACTTC.

The chain has TRBV4-2 and TRBJ2-5; 10 nucleotides line up with TRBD2. Trimming cost V 5 bases and J 4 bases; bases outside gene matches: 13. This CDR3 is 17 amino acids long. Germline lookup yields CDR1 LGHNA and CDR2 YNFKEQ. In nucleotides, the CDR3 is TGTGCCAGCAGCGGGTTAAGCGGGGGGGCCAGGGTAGAGACCCAGTACTTC. It yields the protein CASSGLSGGARVETQYF.

This rearrangement joins TRBV4-1 to TRBJ1-6; D is perhaps TRBD1 (5 bases). Trimming shortened V by 4 bases and J by 7 bases, and 20 bases separated the two germline ends. Germline CDR1 and CDR2: MGHRA and YSYEKL. The CDR3 consists of 17 residues. The CDR3 here is CASSLHQLDIRNSPLHF. The CDR3 nucleotides are TGCGCCAGCAGCCTACACCAACTGGACATTAGAAATTCACCCCTCCACTTT.

The CDR3 loop reads CASSMDRGEDTEAFF. The CDR3 coding sequence is TGTGCCAGTAGTATGGATCGGGGGGAGGACACTGAAGCTTTCTTT. V and J are TRBV19 and TRBJ1-1; possible D gene TRBD1, 5 bases. Germline V gene data show CDR1 as LNHDA and CDR2 as SQIVND (reference sequence). With 3 bases removed from V and 3 bases from J, the gap between germline ends came to 14 bases. The CDR3 is made up of 15 amino acids.

J is TRBJ2-1 and V is TRBV5-5; TRBD2 matches at 11 bases. With V trimmed by 5 bases and J by 2 bases, 9 bases remained unmatched. The CDR3 sequence is 17 residues long. Germline CDR1 and CDR2: SGHKS and YYEKEE (reference sequence). For the CDR3, the DNA is TGTGCCAGCAGAAAGGGTCCTAGCGGGGGGACCTACAATGAGCAGTTCTTC. Encoded protein: CASRKGPSGGTYNEQFF.

This clone was counted a single time. The chain recombines TRBV7-2 with TRBJ2-3; 7 nucleotides align to TRBD1. Germline values: CDR1 SGHTA, CDR2 FQGNSA. The trim removed 5 bases at V and 2 bases at J, leaving 4 bases unmatched. This CDR3 comprises 14 residues. CDR3 nucleotide sequence: TGTACCAGCAGCCAGAGGGGGCCCACAGATACGCAGTATTTT. Its translation: CTSSQRGPTDTQYF.

This clone has just one count. The chain is built from TRBV18 and TRBJ2-3, with 9 bases matching TRBD2. This CDR3 spans 15 amino acids. Unmatched junction bases numbered 7, after V lost 3 bases and J lost 6 bases. Germline loops: CDR1 KGHSH, CDR2 LQKENI. Here the CDR3 DNA reads TGTGCCAGCTCACCGGCGGGGGGGCCATCGGATACGCAGTATTTT. Its protein is CASSPAGGPSDTQYF.

V is TRBV6-5 and J is TRBJ1-6; D gene ambiguous. The V end lost 6 bases, the J end lost 7 bases, and 16 bases lay between the germline ends. The CDR3 runs 15 residues. CDR1 is MNHEY and CDR2 is SVGAGI in the germline V gene. CDR3 sequence: CASRSLAYRNSPLHF. CDR3 bases: TGTGCCAGCAGATCACTAGCATACCGGAATTCACCCCTCCACTTT.

The chain employs TRBV14 and TRBJ1-2; 10 nucleotides line up with TRBD1. The trim removed 4 bases at V and 4 bases at J, leaving 6 bases unmatched. CDR1 is SGHDN and CDR2 is FVKESK in the germline V gene. The CDR3 extends over 15 amino acids. This CDR3 is CASSLLGQGTYGYTF. The CDR3 DNA reads TGTGCCAGCAGCCTGCTGGGACAGGGGACCTATGGCTACACCTTC. The variable domain in full, completed from reference TRBV14 and TRBJ1-2, reads EAGVTQFPSHSVIEKGQTVTLRCDPISGHDNLYWYRRVMGKEIKFLLHFVKESKQDESGMPNNRFLAERTGGTYSTLKVQPAELEDSGVYFCASSLLGQGTYGYTFGSGTRLTVV.

About this clone itself: Germline and junction disagree at one end, which may indicate a read error. Other DNA sequences from this sample encode an identical CDR3 as well. The chain uses TRBV5-5 and TRBJ1-6; D remains ambiguous. Germline loops: CDR1 SGHKS, CDR2 YYEKEE (reference sequence). CDR3 length equals 14 residues. The CDR3 region has the DNA TGTGCCAGCAGCCTATACTCCTATAATTCACCTCTCCACTTT. This codes for CASSLYSYNSPLHF.

The J gene is TRBJ2-4, the V gene TRBV19; TRBD2 is a possible D gene (5 bases). V dropped 8 bases and J dropped 3 bases, with 11 bases sitting between them. The CDR3 is 13 residues long. Germline V gene lookup returns CDR1 LNHDA and CDR2 SQIVND (reference sequence). The CDR3 spells CASGVAGKNIQYF. The CDR3 DNA sequence: TGTGCCAGTGGTGTGGCGGGCAAAAACATTCAGTACTTC.

J is TRBJ1-2 and V is TRBV11-2; TRBD1 aligns across 12 bases. Germline V CDR1 and CDR2: SGHAT, FQNNGV. This CDR3 has 17 residues. After removal of 5 bases from V and 4 bases from J, the junction contained 11 bases not matched to a gene. The CDR3 here is CASSPGTGGPVSYGYTF. CDR3 coding DNA: TGTGCCAGCAGCCCGGGGACAGGGGGCCCCGTTTCCTATGGCTACACCTTC.

V gene TRBV19 combines with J gene TRBJ1-2, with D possibly TRBD1 on 6 matching bases. Germline CDR1 and CDR2: LNHDA and SQIVND (reference sequence). Trimming left V 3 bases short and J 7 bases short, with 15 bases between. The CDR3 is made up of 14 amino acids. CDR3: CASSISAGEVGYTF. In DNA form, the CDR3 reads TGTGCCAGTAGTATTAGCGCAGGGGAAGTTGGCTACACCTTC.